This T cell receptor beta chain is drawn from a study of T cell responses to AZD1222 COVID-19 vaccine. Broader study findings: After the peak T cell response, and only then, were repertoires sampled.

V trimming: 5 bases; J trimming: 5 bases; junction bases outside the gene matches: 11. CDR3 length: 16 amino acids. Germline CDR1 reads SGHAT; CDR2 reads FQNNGV. TCRdb's table, derived via immunoSEQ multiplex PCR, lists solely in-frame clones and lacks some. This repertoire shows around 99,000 clones, roughly 89% found once; its top ten account for 20% to 25%. Note on this clone: Its antigen is not identified.

This TCR came from an adult in good health. The V and J genes are TRBV11-2 and TRBJ2-2, with 7 bases lining up with TRBD1. The specimen comprised peripheral blood, sampled on day 0 of AZD1222 vaccination. The CDR3 here is CASSPGGRGRTGELFF. The CDR3 DNA follows: TGTGCCAGCAGCCCTGGGGGTAGGGGGCGGACCGGGGAGCTGTTTTTT.